A single sample is the source of the 6 T cell receptor beta chains below, sequenced in a study of T cells in Graves' hyperthyroidism and ophthalmopathy. The TCR beta CDR3 regions underwent amplification using RNA transcripts as the source. HTBI primers drove first-round RT-PCR of the TCR CDR3. TCRdb reanalysed the multiplex PCR reads using MiXCR and keeps one entry per CDR3 protein. The data show approximately 600,000 distinct CDR3 sequences, with 13% to 15% seen just once and roughly 7% held by the top ten. The specimen was blood. The receptors originated from a young woman with Graves' ophthalmopathy.

The chain has TRBV7-9 and TRBJ1-4, with D possibly being TRBD1 (6 bases). The germline V gene has CDR1 SEHNR and CDR2 FQNEAQ (reference sequence). The V end was cut by 5 bases, the J end by 8 bases, with 18 bases between. The CDR3 runs 15 residues. The CDR3: CASSLDRFNEEKLFF. As DNA, the CDR3 is TGTGCCAGCAGCCTCGACAGGTTTAATGAGGAAAAACTGTTTTTT.

This clonotype was observed at least ten times. J is TRBJ2-3 and V is TRBV7-2; a possible D gene is TRBD2 (5 bases). CDR3 length equals 15 residues. Germline values: CDR1 SGHTA, CDR2 FQGNSA. Trimming removed 5 bases at V and 0 bases at J, with 12 bases between. CDR3 amino acids: CASSQDFGSTDTQYF. CDR3 nucleotides: TGTGCCAGCAGCCAGGACTTCGGGAGCACAGATACGCAGTATTTT. The variable domain in full, completed from reference TRBV7-2 and TRBJ2-3, reads GAGVSQSPSNKVTEKGKDVELRCDPISGHTALYWYRQSLGQGLEFLIYFQGNSAPDKSGLPSDRFSAERTGGSVSTLTIQRTQQEDSAVYLCASSQDFGSTDTQYFGPGTRLTVL.

The chain uses TRBV7-9 and TRBJ2-2, with D perhaps being TRBD1 or TRBD2 (5 bases each). Per the germline V gene, CDR1 is SEHNR and CDR2 is FQNEAQ (reference sequence). CDR3 length: 12 amino acids. V was trimmed by 11 bases and J by 7 bases, leaving 14 bases between them. The CDR3 region is CAPSTGRGELFF. CDR3 nucleotide sequence: TGTGCCCCCTCAACGGGGCGCGGGGAGCTGTTTTTT. Looking up the rest from reference TRBV7-9 and TRBJ2-2 gives the full variable domain: DTGVSQNPRHKITKRGQNVTFRCDPISEHNRLYWYRQTLGQGPEFLTYFQNEAQLEKSRLLSDRFSAERPKGSFSTLEIQRTEQGDSAMYLCAPSTGRGELFFGEGSRLTVL.

This clonotype was recorded many times. The chain joins TRBV6-1 to TRBJ2-1; TRBD2 aligns across 7 bases. Germline V CDR1 and CDR2: MNHNS, SASEGT. Germline trimming cut 8 bases from V and 5 bases from J; bases unmatched to any gene: 9. The CDR3 loop spans 14 amino acids. The CDR3 region is CASSGTGGHNEQFF. The CDR3 DNA reads TGTGCCAGCTCCGGGACGGGGGGTCACAATGAGCAGTTCTTC.

This clonotype was seen repeatedly, ten times or more. This chain links TRBV7-2 with TRBJ2-3; D unresolved. The CDR3 consists of 11 residues. The germline V gene encodes CDR1 SGHTA and CDR2 FQGNSA. The V gene lost 2 bases and the J gene lost 8 bases, with 5 bases spanning the gap. CDR3 sequence reads: CASSLTATQYF. The CDR3 DNA is TGTGCCAGCAGCTTAACTGCTACGCAGTATTTT. Based on the CDR3 plus reference TRBV7-2 and TRBJ2-3, the full variable domain is GAGVSQSPSNKVTEKGKDVELRCDPISGHTALYWYRQSLGQGLEFLIYFQGNSAPDKSGLPSDRFSAERTGGSVSTLTIQRTQQEDSAVYLCASSLTATQYFGPGTRLTVL.

The chain has TRBV30 and TRBJ1-1; 12 nucleotides agree with TRBD1. The V and J ends lost 5 bases and 5 bases, in that order; junction bases with no gene match: 3. The CDR3 totals 13 residues. CDR1 GTSNPN and CDR2 SVGIG come from the germline V gene (reference sequence). CDR3 bases: TGTGCCTGGGGGACAGGGGGCTGGACTGAAGCTTTCTTT. Amino acid sequence: CAWGTGGWTEAFF.